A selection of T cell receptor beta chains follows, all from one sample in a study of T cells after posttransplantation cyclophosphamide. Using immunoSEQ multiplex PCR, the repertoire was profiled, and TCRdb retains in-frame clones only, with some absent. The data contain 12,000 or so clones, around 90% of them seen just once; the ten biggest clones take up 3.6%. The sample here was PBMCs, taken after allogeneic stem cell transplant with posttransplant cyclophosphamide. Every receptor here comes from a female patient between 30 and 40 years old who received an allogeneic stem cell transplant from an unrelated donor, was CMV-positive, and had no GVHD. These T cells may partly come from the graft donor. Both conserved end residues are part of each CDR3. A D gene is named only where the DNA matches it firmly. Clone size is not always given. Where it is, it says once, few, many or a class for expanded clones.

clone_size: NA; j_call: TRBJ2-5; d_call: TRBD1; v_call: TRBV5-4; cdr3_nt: TGTGCCAGCAGCCTGACAGGGGAAGAGACCCAGTACTTC; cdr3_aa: CASSLTGEETQYF
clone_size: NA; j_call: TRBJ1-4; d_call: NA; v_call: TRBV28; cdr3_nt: TGTGCCAGCAGCCTTACCCCGGGATCAACTAATGAAAAACTGTTTTTT; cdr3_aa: CASSLTPGSTNEKLFF
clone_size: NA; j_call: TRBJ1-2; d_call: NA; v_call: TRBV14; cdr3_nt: TGTGCCAGCAGCCAACAGGGATATGGCTACACCTTC; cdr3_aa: CASSQQGYGYTF
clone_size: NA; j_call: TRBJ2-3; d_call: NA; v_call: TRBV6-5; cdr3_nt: TGTGCCAGCACCCTGCCAGGGGGGAACACAGATACGCAGTATTTT; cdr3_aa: CASTLPGGNTDTQYF
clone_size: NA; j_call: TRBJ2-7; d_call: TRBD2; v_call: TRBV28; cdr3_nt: TGTGCCAGCAGTACGACTAGCCGCGCGTACTTC; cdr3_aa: CASSTTSRAYF
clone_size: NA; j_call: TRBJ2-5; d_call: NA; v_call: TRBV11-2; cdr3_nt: TGTGCCAGCAGCCCCCGGATGCCGTTACAGGGGGGGAAGACCCAGTACTTC; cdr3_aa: CASSPRMPLQGGKTQYF
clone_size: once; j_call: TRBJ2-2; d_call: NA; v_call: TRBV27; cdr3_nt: TGTGCCAGCAGTTTGGGCGCGGAGCTGTTTTTT; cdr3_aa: CASSLGAELFF
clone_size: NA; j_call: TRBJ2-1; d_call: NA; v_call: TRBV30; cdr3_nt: TGTGCCCACGCAGATTACAATGAGCAGTTCTTC; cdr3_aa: CAHADYNEQFF
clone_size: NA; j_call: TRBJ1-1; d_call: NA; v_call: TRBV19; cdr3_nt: TGTGCCAGTAGTATAGATGCAGGGGCCACTGAAGCTTTCTTT; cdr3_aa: CASSIDAGATEAFF
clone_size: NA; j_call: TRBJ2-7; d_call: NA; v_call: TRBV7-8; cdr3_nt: TGTGCCAGCAGCTTACGCCAGGGTATTTACGAGCAGTACTTC; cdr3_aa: CASSLRQGIYEQYF
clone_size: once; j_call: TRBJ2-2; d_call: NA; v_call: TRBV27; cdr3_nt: TGTGCCAGCAGCTTAACAGGTGCCTCGGGGGAGCTGTTTTTT; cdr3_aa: CASSLTGASGELFF
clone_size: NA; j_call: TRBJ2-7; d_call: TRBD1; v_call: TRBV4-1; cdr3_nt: TGCGCCAGCAGCCCCCGGGACAGCTCCTACGAGCAGTACTTC; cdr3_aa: CASSPRDSSYEQYF
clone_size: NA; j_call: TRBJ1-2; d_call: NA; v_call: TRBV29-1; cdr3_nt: TGCAGCGTTGACGGGGGCTATGGCTACACCTTC; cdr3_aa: CSVDGGYGYTF
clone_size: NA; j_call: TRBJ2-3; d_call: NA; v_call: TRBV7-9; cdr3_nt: TGTGCCAGCAGCTCCACAGGAGCCTTCAGCACAGATACGCAGTATTTT; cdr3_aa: CASSSTGAFSTDTQYF
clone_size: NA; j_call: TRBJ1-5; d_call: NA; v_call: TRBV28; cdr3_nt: TGTGCCAGCAGTTTGGGGCAGGCCAATCAGCCCCAGCATTTT; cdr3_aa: CASSLGQANQPQHF
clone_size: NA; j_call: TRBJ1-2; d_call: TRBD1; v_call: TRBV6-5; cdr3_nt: TGTGCCAGCAGTACCCAGGGGGGCGCCAACTATGGCTACACCTTC; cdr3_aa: CASSTQGGANYGYTF